The 2 T cell receptor beta chains listed next were all sequenced from one sample in a study of T cells in Graves' hyperthyroidism and ophthalmopathy. Using RNA transcripts as the source, TCR beta CDR3 regions were amplified. First-round RT-PCR of the TCR CDR3 relied on the HTBI primer set. TCRdb reprocessed the multiplex PCR reads via MiXCR and lists one record per CDR3 protein. Altogether roughly 570,000 distinct CDR3 sequences are present, about 43% being singletons, with the ten largest covering around 20%. The sequenced material came from peripheral blood or thyroid tissue (not recorded which). These TCRs come from an adult woman with Graves' disease, either hyperthyroidism or ophthalmopathy (not recorded which).

This clonotype has just a few counts. This could be a read error, since a much larger clone is one nucleotide away. The CDR3 coding sequence is TGTGCCAGCACGGCGGGGACCTACGAGCAGTACTTC. Its translation is CASTAGTYEQYF. The J gene is TRBJ2-7, the V gene TRBV7-9; D might be TRBD2 (6 bases). Trimming shortened V by 7 bases and J by 2 bases, and 9 bases separated the two germline ends. Germline CDR1 and CDR2: SEHNR and FQNEAQ (reference sequence). The CDR3 is made up of 12 amino acids.

The chain joins TRBV15 to TRBJ2-7, with D perhaps being TRBD1 or TRBD2 (5 bases each). V lost 3 bases to trimming and J lost 3 bases, with 15 bases between them. This CDR3 spans 15 amino acids. Germline V gene lookup returns CDR1 LNHNV and CDR2 YYDKDF (reference sequence). CDR3 in amino acids: CATSSFFGANYEQYF. The CDR3 DNA is TGTGCCACCAGCAGCTTCTTCGGGGCGAACTACGAGCAGTACTTC.